The present T cell receptor beta chain was sequenced within a study of cytomegalovirus exposure and HLA in healthy donors. Trimming took off 2 bases at V and 5 bases at J, with 13 bases between the two ends. The CDR3 is 14 residues long. Germline lookup yields CDR1 SGHRS and CDR2 YFSETQ. TCRdb's copy holds only in-frame clones and misses some; the assay was immunoSEQ multiplex PCR. The table records about 170,000 clones, 85% to 90% of them present only once. This chain connects TRBV5-1 to TRBJ1-2; D is unclear. This clonotype was obtained from a woman in her 30s in good health and CMV-seronegative. Sequencing was performed on PBMCs. CDR3 nucleotides: TGCGCCAGCAGCTTCGGTTCTGGAAATTATGGCTACACCTTC. Translating gives CASSFGSGNYGYTF. The full variable domain, in which reference TRBV5-1 and TRBJ1-2 provide the parts outside the CDR3, is KAGVTQTPRYLIKTRGQQVTLSCSPISGHRSVSWYQQTPGQGLQFLFEYFSETQRNKGNFPGRFSGRQFSNSRSEMNVSTLELGDSALYLCASSFGSGNYGYTFGSGTRLTVV.